The table lists the clone carrying this T cell receptor beta chain with a few counts. Its antigen remains unidentified. Sequence at one end of the junction differs from germline and may be a read error. These data come from a study of identical twins. Overall study results and limits: Twin sharing of out-of-frame TCR alpha was underestimated by models in monozygotic pairs.

CDR1 is MDHEN, CDR2 SYDVKM, per germline. This CDR3 has 11 residues. From the 5' RACE reads, TCRdb called clonotypes with MiXCR, one entry per CDR3 protein. Of about 300,000 distinct CDR3 sequences listed, more than 9% are singletons. These data were also filed under a second study, of yellow fever vaccine responses in identical twins.

This chain joins TRBV28 and TRBJ2-1; D ambiguous. Sequencing was performed on CD8+ T cells sorted from blood. This TCR was sampled from a woman between 18 and 29 years old in good health. The CDR3 here is CASNSYNEQFF. In DNA form, the CDR3 reads TGTGCCAGCAATTCCTACAATGAGCAGTTCTTT.